This TCR beta chain was identified during a study of OX40 agonist ivuxolimab in advanced cancers. Study overall: Ivuxolimab was delivered to patients intravenously every 2 weeks at doses spanning 0.01 to 10 mg/kg.

General study results and limits: Certain nonresponders likewise exhibited a low normalized T-cell clonal expansion. More expanded clones were seen, on average, in CD8+ T cells than in CD4+. Both CD4+ and CD8+ T cell populations in blood had undergone clonal expansion by week 6 at 0.1 to 3.0 mg/kg.

The V gene's germline CDR1 is SGHTA and CDR2 FQGNSA. Trimming cost V 5 bases and J 7 bases, with 11 bases left between them. The CDR3 extends over 12 amino acids. Clones were sequenced by immunoSEQ multiplex PCR, and TCRdb holds only the in-frame ones, with some missing. Among tens of thousands of clones listed, 82% were seen once. As regards this clone: Its antigen is currently unknown.

V is TRBV7-2 and J is TRBJ1-1; perhaps TRBD1 as D (5 bases). The origin of this receptor is an adult with an advanced solid tumor such as melanoma, head and neck, liver or kidney cancer. The material was CD4+ or CD8+ T cells sorted from blood, obtained in a trial of the OX40 agonist ivuxolimab. The CDR3 sequence: CASSRGPFEAFF. The CDR3 nucleotides are TGTGCCAGCAGCCGGGGACCTTTTGAAGCTTTCTTT.